Listed here are 22 T cell receptor beta chains from one sample, sequenced in a study of blood T cell repertoires in COVID-19. Some clones are missing from TCRdb's copy, which holds only in-frame ones; the method was immunoSEQ multiplex PCR. The data show under 250,000 clones, about 87% seen once. The sample was PBMCs or T cells enriched from blood (not recorded which). The receptors were sampled from a woman aged 25 to 39 who had been exposed to COVID-19.

In this sample, this clone turned up a few times. The sample has other DNA sequences that encode this CDR3 too. The chain links TRBV5-1 to TRBJ1-1, with 8 nucleotides matching TRBD1. After removal of 4 bases from V and 5 bases from J, the junction contained 7 bases not matched to a gene. The CDR3 runs to 14 residues. Germline CDR1 and CDR2: SGHRS and YFSETQ. The CDR3 sequence: CASSLGQGKTEAFF. DNA of the CDR3: TGCGCCAGCAGCCTCGGACAGGGTAAAACTGAAGCTTTCTTT.

This chain joins TRBV2 and TRBJ2-3, with 8 bases lining up with TRBD2. The CDR3 contains 15 residues. V trimming: 2 bases; J trimming: 5 bases; junction bases outside the gene matches: 6. CDR1 is SNHLY and CDR2 is FYNNEI in the germline V gene. CDR3: CASSEPGGVKDTQYF. The CDR3 DNA is TGTGCCAGCAGTGAACCGGGAGGGGTAAAAGATACGCAGTATTTT.

The rearrangement joins TRBV5-4 to TRBJ2-1; 12 bases fit TRBD1. The CDR3 is 16 residues long. V was pared by 4 bases and J by 4 bases, with 6 bases of the junction left unmatched. The germline V gene has CDR1 SGHNT and CDR2 YYREEE (reference sequence). The CDR3 nucleotides read TGTGCCAGCAGCCAGAGGGACAGGGGGCGATACAATGAGCAGTTCTTC. It translates to CASSQRDRGRYNEQFF.

Details on this clone: The same CDR3 can be traced to other DNA sequences in this sample. This chain uses TRBV19 with TRBJ2-7, with TRBD2 as a possible D gene (5 bases). This CDR3 has 12 residues. Trimming left V 6 bases short and J 1 base short, with 7 bases between. Germline CDR1 reads LNHDA; CDR2 reads SQIVND (reference sequence). The DNA for the CDR3 is TGTGCCAGTAGCTCGGGATCCTACGAGCAGTACTTC. Protein: CASSSGSYEQYF. Together with reference TRBV19 and TRBJ2-7, the CDR3 gives the full variable domain: DGGITQSPKYLFRKEGQNVTLSCEQNLNHDAMYWYRQDPGQGLRLIYYSQIVNDFQKGDIAEGYSVSREKKESFPLTVTSAQKNPTAFYLCASSSGSYEQYFGPGTRLTVT.

In its sample, this clone was seen once. The J gene is TRBJ1-1, the V gene TRBV5-1; D is undetermined. Trimming took 0 bases from V and 0 from J, leaving 9 bases between them. The germline V gene has CDR1 SGHRS and CDR2 YFSETQ. The CDR3 consists of 15 residues. The CDR3 protein is CASSLVSVVNTEAFF. The CDR3 DNA reads TGCGCCAGCAGCTTGGTCTCAGTCGTGAACACTGAAGCTTTCTTT.

The chain joins TRBV28 to TRBJ2-7, with TRBD2 as a possible D gene (5 bases). Between the trimmed V and J ends, which lost 5 bases and 2 bases, there was a span of 13 bases. CDR3 size: 14 residues. The germline CDR1 and CDR2 sequences are MDHEN and SYDVKM. Here the CDR3 DNA reads TGTGCCAGCAGTGGCGGGCTAATCCCCTACGAGCAGTACTTC. Its translation: CASSGGLIPYEQYF.

This clone showed up just once. The rearrangement uses TRBV11-2 and TRBJ2-1, with D hard to call. Germline CDR1 is SGHAT and CDR2 is FQNNGV. V lost 5 bases and J lost 7, with 12 bases in between. The CDR3 sequence is 13 residues long. CDR3: CASSLPQWNEQFF. In DNA, the CDR3 is TGTGCCAGCAGCCTGCCCCAGTGGAATGAGCAGTTCTTC.

The V call is TRBV15, the J call TRBJ1-3; D remains unclear. This CDR3 is 17 amino acids long. The V gene's germline CDR1 is LNHNV and CDR2 YYDKDF (reference sequence). Trimming took 0 bases from V and 0 from J, leaving 12 bases between them. For the CDR3, the DNA is TGTGCCACCAGCAGAGATCCGCCAGGATCCTCTGGAAACACCATATATTTT. Protein sequence: CATSRDPPGSSGNTIYF.

The table lists this clone with a count of one. V and J are TRBV28 and TRBJ2-1, with TRBD2 as a possible D gene (5 bases). In germline, CDR1 is MDHEN, CDR2 SYDVKM. The CDR3 runs 13 residues. Trimming took off 4 bases at V and 6 bases at J, with 10 bases between the two ends. CDR3 coding DNA: TGTGCCAGCAGTTCGGGGAGAATCAATGAGCAGTTCTTC. It yields the protein CASSSGRINEQFF. Drawing the rest from reference TRBV28 and TRBJ2-1, the complete variable domain is DVKVTQSSRYLVKRTGEKVFLECVQDMDHENMFWYRQDPGLGLRLIYFSYDVKMKEKGDIPEGYSVSREKKERFSLILESASTNQTSMYLCASSSGRINEQFFGPGTRLTVL.

V is TRBV14 and J is TRBJ1-5; D is ambiguous. Germline V gene data show CDR1 as SGHDN and CDR2 as FVKESK. Trimming took 4 bases from V and 11 from J, leaving 12 bases between them. The length of the CDR3 is 12 residues. For the CDR3, the DNA is TGTGCCAGCAGCCGGTGTCGGGTGACCCAGCATTTT. Residues: CASSRCRVTQHF. The full variable domain, completed using reference TRBV14 and TRBJ1-5, is EAGVTQFPSHSVIEKGQTVTLRCDPISGHDNLYWYRRVMGKEIKFLLHFVKESKQDESGMPNNRFLAERTGGTYSTLKVQPAELEDSGVYFCASSRCRVTQHFGDGTRLSIL.

This rearrangement joins TRBV2 to TRBJ2-1; TRBD2 matches at 8 bases. After removal of 9 bases from V and 2 bases from J, the junction contained 3 bases not matched to a gene. This CDR3 has 13 residues. Looked up from germline, CDR1 is SNHLY and CDR2 is FYNNEI. The CDR3 reads CASSGIAYNEQFF. The CDR3 DNA sequence: TGTGCCAGTAGCGGGATCGCCTACAATGAGCAGTTCTTC.

The V call is TRBV29-1, the J call TRBJ1-1; a possible D gene is TRBD1 (6 bases). CDR3 length: 12 residues. Germline V gives CDR1 SQVTM, CDR2 ANQGSEA. Trimming pared 3 bases from V and 5 bases from J, leaving 10 bases between. CDR3 bases: TGCAGCGTTGACAGGGGAACGACTGAAGCTTTCTTT. Translation: CSVDRGTTEAFF. The complete variable domain, with remaining parts taken from reference TRBV29-1 and TRBJ1-1, reads SAVISQKPSRDICQRGTSLTIQCQVDSQVTMMFWYRQQPGQSLTLIATANQGSEATYESGFVIDKFPISRPNLTFSTLTVSNMSPEDSSIYLCSVDRGTTEAFFGQGTRLTVV.

The chain has TRBV5-5 and TRBJ2-1, with 7 positions matching TRBD2. V trimming: 4 bases; J trimming: 4 bases; junction bases outside the gene matches: 8. The CDR3 covers 15 residues. Germline V lookup: CDR1 SGHKS, CDR2 YYEKEE (reference sequence). The CDR3 region is CASSTDRGDYNEQFF. The DNA for the CDR3 is TGTGCCAGCAGCACCGATCGGGGGGATTACAATGAGCAGTTCTTC.

V gene TRBV30 combines with J gene TRBJ1-1; 11 bases are shared with TRBD1. The J segment lost 0 bases and the V segment lost 6 bases, leaving 6 bases of the junction unmatched. This CDR3 has 15 residues. The germline gives CDR1 GTSNPN, CDR2 SVGIG (reference sequence). CDR3 in DNA: TGTGCCTGCGGCCGGACAGGGGGCTTGAACACTGAAGCTTTCTTT. Residues: CACGRTGGLNTEAFF.

The rearrangement uses TRBV7-6 and TRBJ2-7, with 7 bases that match TRBD2. Germline V gives CDR1 SGHVS, CDR2 FNYEAQ. The CDR3 spans 13 residues. V trimming: 5 bases; J trimming: 6 bases; junction bases outside the gene matches: 7. The CDR3 is CASSLTRESEQYF. CDR3 in DNA: TGTGCCAGCAGCCTAACGCGGGAGAGCGAGCAGTACTTC. Drawing the rest from reference TRBV7-6 and TRBJ2-7, the complete variable domain is GAGVSQSPRYKVTKRGQDVALRCDPISGHVSLYWYRQALGQGPEFLTYFNYEAQQDKSGLPNDRFSAERPEGSISTLTIQRTEQRDSAMYRCASSLTRESEQYFGPGTRLTVT.

This clone was detected a few times. The chain employs TRBV7-6 and TRBJ2-2; 7 bases line up with TRBD1. Germline V lookup: CDR1 SGHVS, CDR2 FNYEAQ. This CDR3 is 16 amino acids long. V was pared by 6 bases and J by 5 bases, with 12 bases of the junction left unmatched. Written as DNA, the CDR3 is TGTGCCAGCAGTCTTCGACCGGGACAGACAACCGGGGAGCTGTTTTTT. It codes for CASSLRPGQTTGELFF. The full variable domain, with the rest looked up from reference TRBV7-6 and TRBJ2-2, is GAGVSQSPRYKVTKRGQDVALRCDPISGHVSLYWYRQALGQGPEFLTYFNYEAQQDKSGLPNDRFSAERPEGSISTLTIQRTEQRDSAMYRCASSLRPGQTTGELFFGEGSRLTVL.

This clone was seen a single time. The V and J genes are TRBV19 and TRBJ1-1, with 7 bases matching TRBD1. With V trimmed by 9 bases and J by 3 bases, 4 bases remained unmatched. CDR1 and CDR2 from the germline V gene are LNHDA and SQIVND (reference sequence). This CDR3 region has 12 residues. The CDR3 here is CASKQGYTEAFF. The CDR3 DNA follows: TGTGCCAGCAAACAGGGGTACACTGAAGCTTTCTTT.

V gene TRBV2 combines with J gene TRBJ1-1, with D tentatively TRBD1 (5 bases). Trimming cost V 7 bases and J 0 bases, with 9 bases left between them. Germline loops: CDR1 SNHLY, CDR2 FYNNEI. CDR3 length: 13 amino acids. The CDR3 sequence: CASIRTLNTEAFF. CDR3 sequence (DNA): TGTGCCAGCATCCGGACACTGAACACTGAAGCTTTCTTT.

The chain carries TRBV24-1 and TRBJ2-3; 12 bases align to TRBD2. Germline CDR1 and CDR2: KGHDR and SFDVKD. V was clipped by 4 bases and J by 3 bases; unmatched bases: 7. CDR3 length: 17 residues. CDR3 loop: CATSDRTSGKVTDTQYF. The CDR3 nucleotides read TGTGCCACCAGTGACCGGACTAGCGGGAAGGTGACAGATACGCAGTATTTT.

The CDR3 DNA is TGCAGCGTTTGGTCGATGCCGGGACATCTTTATAGCAATCAGCCCCAGCATTTT. It is translated as CSVWSMPGHLYSNQPQHF. V gene TRBV29-1 combines with J gene TRBJ1-5; weak D call: TRBD1 (6 bases). In germline, CDR1 is SQVTM, CDR2 ANQGSEA. V was cut by 5 bases and J by 0 bases, with 23 bases left in between. CDR3 length: 18 residues.

J is TRBJ2-1 and V is TRBV19; TRBD2 matches 11 bases. Germline CDR1 is LNHDA and CDR2 is SQIVND (reference sequence). V shed 7 bases, J shed 10 bases, and the junction held 6 bases outside the gene matches. This CDR3 is built from 13 residues. CDR3 in amino acids: CASKSGLAAEQFF. CDR3 DNA sequence: TGTGCCAGTAAATCGGGACTAGCGGCCGAGCAGTTCTTC.

The chain uses TRBV9 and TRBJ2-5, with a tentative D call TRBD1 (6 bases). Germline loops: CDR1 SGDLS, CDR2 YYNGEE. The CDR3 covers 15 residues. Trimming left V 0 bases short and J 6 bases short, with 15 bases between. The CDR3 protein is CASSVGQGKAKTQYF. As DNA, the CDR3 is TGTGCCAGCAGCGTAGGGCAGGGGAAGGCAAAGACCCAGTACTTC.